Included here is one T cell receptor (beta chain) sequence, with context. This CDR3 region has 15 residues. J lost 1 base, V lost 4 bases, and 5 bases had no gene match. Germline assignment: CDR1 SGHRS and CDR2 YFSETQ. Generated by immunoSEQ multiplex PCR, the TCRdb table keeps only in-frame clones and is missing some. The sample has roughly 48,000 clones; roughly 91% are singletons. This sample is part of a study of OX40 agonist ivuxolimab in advanced cancers. Looking at the study overall: Three patients, one with hepatocellular carcinoma and two with cutaneous melanoma, responded partially.

This rearrangement joins TRBV5-1 to TRBJ1-5; 7 bases fit TRBD1. The specimen comprised CD4+ or CD8+ T cells sorted from blood, sampled in a trial of the OX40 agonist ivuxolimab. This clonotype originated in an adult with an advanced solid tumor such as melanoma, head and neck, liver or kidney cancer. CDR3 sequence reads: CASSQGGGSNQPQHF. The CDR3 DNA reads as TGCGCCAGCAGCCAGGGGGGAGGGAGCAATCAGCCCCAGCATTTT.